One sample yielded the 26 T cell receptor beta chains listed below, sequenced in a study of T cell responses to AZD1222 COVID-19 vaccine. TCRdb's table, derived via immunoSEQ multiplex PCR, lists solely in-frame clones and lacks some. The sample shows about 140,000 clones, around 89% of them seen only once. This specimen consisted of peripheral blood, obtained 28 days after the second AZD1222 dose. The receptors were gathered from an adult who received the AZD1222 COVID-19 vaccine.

CDR3 nucleotide sequence: TGTGCCAGCACCCTGGGTTCTCTAGCACCAAACACCGGGGAGCTGTTTTTT. This codes for CASTLGSLAPNTGELFF. This rearrangement joins TRBV3-1 (or the pseudogene TRBV3-2) to TRBJ2-2, with D perhaps TRBD2 (5 bases). With 7 bases removed from V and 2 bases from J, the gap between germline ends came to 20 bases. CDR1 is LGHDT, CDR2 YNNKEL, per germline (reference sequence). This CDR3 comprises 17 residues.

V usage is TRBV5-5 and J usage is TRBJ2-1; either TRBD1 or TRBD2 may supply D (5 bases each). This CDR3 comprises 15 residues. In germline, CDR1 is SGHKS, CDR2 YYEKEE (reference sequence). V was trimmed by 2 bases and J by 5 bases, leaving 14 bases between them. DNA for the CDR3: TGTGCCAGCAGCTTTGTACCGGGGCCCGACAATGAGCAGTTCTTC. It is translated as CASSFVPGPDNEQFF.

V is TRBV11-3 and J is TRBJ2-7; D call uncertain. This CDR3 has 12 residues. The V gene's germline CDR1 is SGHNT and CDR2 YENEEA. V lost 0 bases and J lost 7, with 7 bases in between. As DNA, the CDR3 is TGTGCCAGCAGCTTAGATCTGGGGGAGCAGTACTTC. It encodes CASSLDLGEQYF. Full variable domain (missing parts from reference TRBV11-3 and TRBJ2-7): EAGVVQSPRYKIIEKKQPVAFWCNPISGHNTLYWYLQNLGQGPELLIRYENEEAVDDSQLPKDRFSAERLKGVDSTLKIQPAELGDSAVYLCASSLDLGEQYFGPGTRLTVT.

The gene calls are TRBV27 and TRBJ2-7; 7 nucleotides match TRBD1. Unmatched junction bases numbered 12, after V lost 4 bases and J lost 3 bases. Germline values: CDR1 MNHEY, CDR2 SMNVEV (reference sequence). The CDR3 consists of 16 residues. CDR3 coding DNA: TGTGCCAGCAGTTCCCGTCGTGACAGGGTCAACTACGAGCAGTACTTC. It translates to CASSSRRDRVNYEQYF.

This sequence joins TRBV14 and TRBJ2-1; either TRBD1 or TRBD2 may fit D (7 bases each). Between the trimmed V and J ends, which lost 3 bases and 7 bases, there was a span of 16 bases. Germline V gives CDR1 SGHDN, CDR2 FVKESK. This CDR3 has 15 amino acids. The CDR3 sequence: CASSHKYRGGNEQFF. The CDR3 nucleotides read TGTGCCAGCAGCCACAAATACAGGGGAGGGAATGAGCAGTTCTTC.

The CDR3 DNA is TGTGCCAGTAGTCCCACTCCGGGGGGGAGGAAGGGCTATGGCTACACCTTC. It encodes CASSPTPGGRKGYGYTF. The J gene is TRBJ1-2, the V gene TRBV19; possible D gene TRBD1, 5 bases. This CDR3 comprises 17 residues. V lost 5 bases, J lost 4 bases, and 23 bases lay in between. Germline assignment: CDR1 LNHDA and CDR2 SQIVND (reference sequence).

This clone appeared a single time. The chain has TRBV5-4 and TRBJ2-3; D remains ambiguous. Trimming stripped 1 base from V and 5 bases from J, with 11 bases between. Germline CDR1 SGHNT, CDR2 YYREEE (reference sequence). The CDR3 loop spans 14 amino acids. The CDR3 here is CASSLPELGDTQYF. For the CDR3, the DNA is TGTGCCAGCAGCTTGCCGGAACTCGGAGATACGCAGTATTTT.

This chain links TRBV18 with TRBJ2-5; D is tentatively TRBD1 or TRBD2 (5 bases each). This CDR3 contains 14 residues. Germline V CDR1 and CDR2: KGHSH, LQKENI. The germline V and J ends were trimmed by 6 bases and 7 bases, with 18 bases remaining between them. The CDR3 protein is CASSSGQGKGTQYF. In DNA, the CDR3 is TGTGCCAGCTCCTCGGGGCAGGGAAAAGGGACCCAGTACTTC.

CDR3 nucleotides: TGCGCCAGCAGCCGATGGGTCACTGGCTACAATCAGCCCCAGCATTTT. It codes for CASSRWVTGYNQPQHF. V gene TRBV4-1 combines with J gene TRBJ1-5; D unresolved. Germline V lookup: CDR1 MGHRA, CDR2 YSYEKL. The V and J ends lost 4 bases and 3 bases respectively, with 16 bases between them. This CDR3 has 16 amino acids.

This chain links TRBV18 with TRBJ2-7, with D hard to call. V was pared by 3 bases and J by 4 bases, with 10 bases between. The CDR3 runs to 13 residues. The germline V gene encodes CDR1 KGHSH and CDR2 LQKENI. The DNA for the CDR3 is TGTGCCAGCTCACCCTCGGACCGGTACGAGCAGTACTTC. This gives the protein CASSPSDRYEQYF.

The CDR3: CASQLAGGPHEQYF. The CDR3 nucleotides are TGTGCCAGTCAGCTTGCGGGAGGCCCCCACGAGCAGTACTTC. The chain joins TRBV7-2 to TRBJ2-7, with 8 positions matching TRBD2. Germline CDR1 reads SGHTA; CDR2 reads FQGNSA. This CDR3 is built from 14 residues. The junction had 12 bases not matched to a gene; V was cut back by 9 bases and J by 5 bases.

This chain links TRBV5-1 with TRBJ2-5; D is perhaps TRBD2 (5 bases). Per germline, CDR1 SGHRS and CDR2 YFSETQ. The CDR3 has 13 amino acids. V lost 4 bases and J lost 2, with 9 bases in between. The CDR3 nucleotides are TGCGCCAGCAGCGACTATAGGCAAGAGACCCAGTACTTC. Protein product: CASSDYRQETQYF.

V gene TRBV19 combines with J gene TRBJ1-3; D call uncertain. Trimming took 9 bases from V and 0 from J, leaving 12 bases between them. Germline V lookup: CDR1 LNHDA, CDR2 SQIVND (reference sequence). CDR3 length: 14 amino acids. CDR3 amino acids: CASRGLNSGNTIYF. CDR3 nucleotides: TGTGCCAGCAGAGGCCTTAACTCTGGAAACACCATATATTTT.

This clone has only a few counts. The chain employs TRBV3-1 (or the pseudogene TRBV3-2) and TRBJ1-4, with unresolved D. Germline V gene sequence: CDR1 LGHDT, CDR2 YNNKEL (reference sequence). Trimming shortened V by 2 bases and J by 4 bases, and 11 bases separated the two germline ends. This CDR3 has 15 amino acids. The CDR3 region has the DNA TGTGCCAGCAGCCAACGGGATACGTATAATGAAAAACTGTTTTTT. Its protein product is CASSQRDTYNEKLFF.

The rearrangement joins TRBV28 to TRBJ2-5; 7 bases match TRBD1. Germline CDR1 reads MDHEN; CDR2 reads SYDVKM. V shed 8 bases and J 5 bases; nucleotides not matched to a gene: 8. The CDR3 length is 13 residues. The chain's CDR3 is CASRDSTRETQYF. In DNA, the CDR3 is TGTGCCAGCCGGGACAGCACCCGGGAGACCCAGTACTTC.

CDR3 loop: CASSDAAGVQTEAFF. The DNA of the CDR3 is TGTGCCAGCAGTGACGCGGCAGGGGTACAAACTGAAGCTTTCTTT. The chain has TRBV6-4 and TRBJ1-1; D may be TRBD1 (6 bases). Trimming removed 2 bases at V and 5 bases at J, with 15 bases between. Germline assignment: CDR1 MRHNA and CDR2 SNTAGT. CDR3 length equals 15 residues.

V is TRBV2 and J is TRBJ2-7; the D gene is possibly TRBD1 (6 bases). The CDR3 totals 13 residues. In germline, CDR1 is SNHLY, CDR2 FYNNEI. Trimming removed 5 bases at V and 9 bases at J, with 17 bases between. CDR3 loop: CASSRDNGGVQYF. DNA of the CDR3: TGTGCCAGCAGTCGGGACAACGGCGGCGTGCAGTACTTC. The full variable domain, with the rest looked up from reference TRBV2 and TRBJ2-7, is EPEVTQTPSHQVTQMGQEVILRCVPISNHLYFYWYRQILGQKVEFLVSFYNNEISEKSEIFDDQFSVERPDGSNFTLKIRSTKLEDSAMYFCASSRDNGGVQYFGPGTRLTVT.

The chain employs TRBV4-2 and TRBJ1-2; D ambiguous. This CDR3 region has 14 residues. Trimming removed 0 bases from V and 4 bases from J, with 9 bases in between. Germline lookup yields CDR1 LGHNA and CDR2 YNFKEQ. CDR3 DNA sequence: TGTGCCAGCAGCCAAGAAACAGAAGGCTATGGCTACACCTTC. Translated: CASSQETEGYGYTF.

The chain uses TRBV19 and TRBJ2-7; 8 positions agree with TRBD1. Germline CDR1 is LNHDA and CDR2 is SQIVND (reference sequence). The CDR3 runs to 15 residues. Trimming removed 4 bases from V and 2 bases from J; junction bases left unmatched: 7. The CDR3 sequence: CASSTPGQVPYEQYF. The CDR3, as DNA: TGTGCCAGTAGTACTCCGGGACAGGTCCCCTACGAGCAGTACTTC.

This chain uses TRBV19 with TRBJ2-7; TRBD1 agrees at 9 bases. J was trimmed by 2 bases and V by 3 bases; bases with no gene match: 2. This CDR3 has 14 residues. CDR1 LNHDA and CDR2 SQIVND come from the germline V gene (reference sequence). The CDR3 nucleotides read TGTGCCAGTAGTATTAGGGACAGGGCCTACGAGCAGTACTTC. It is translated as CASSIRDRAYEQYF.

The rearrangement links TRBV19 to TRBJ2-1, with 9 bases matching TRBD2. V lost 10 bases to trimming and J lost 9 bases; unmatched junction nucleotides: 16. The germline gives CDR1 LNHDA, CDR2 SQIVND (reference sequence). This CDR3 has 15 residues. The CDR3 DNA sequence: TGTGCCACCAGCTATAGGCGGGGGGGCCAAGGTGAGCAGTTCTTC. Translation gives CATSYRRGGQGEQFF.

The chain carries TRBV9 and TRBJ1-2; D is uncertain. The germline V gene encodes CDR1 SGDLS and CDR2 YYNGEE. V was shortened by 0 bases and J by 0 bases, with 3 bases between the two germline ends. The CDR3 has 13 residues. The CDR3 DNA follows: TGTGCCAGCAGCGTAGCGGCTAACTATGGCTACACCTTC. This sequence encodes CASSVAANYGYTF.

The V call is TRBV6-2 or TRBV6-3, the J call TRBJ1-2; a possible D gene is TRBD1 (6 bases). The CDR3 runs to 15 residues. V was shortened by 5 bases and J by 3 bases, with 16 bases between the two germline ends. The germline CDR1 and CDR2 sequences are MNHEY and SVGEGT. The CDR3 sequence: CASSAYRVGDYGYTF. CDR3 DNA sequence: TGTGCCAGCAGTGCGTACAGGGTGGGAGACTATGGCTACACCTTC.

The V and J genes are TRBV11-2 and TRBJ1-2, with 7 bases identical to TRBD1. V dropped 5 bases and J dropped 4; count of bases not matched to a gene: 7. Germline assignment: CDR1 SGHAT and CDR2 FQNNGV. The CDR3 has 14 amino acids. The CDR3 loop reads CASSPTGTAYGYTF. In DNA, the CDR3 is TGTGCCAGCAGCCCCACGGGGACAGCCTATGGCTACACCTTC.

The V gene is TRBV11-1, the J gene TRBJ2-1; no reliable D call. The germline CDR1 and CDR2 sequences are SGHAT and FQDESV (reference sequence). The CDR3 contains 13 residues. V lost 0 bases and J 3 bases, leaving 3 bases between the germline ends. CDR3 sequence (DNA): TGTGCCAGCAGCTTAGCGCTCTACAATGAGCAGTTCTTC. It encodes CASSLALYNEQFF.

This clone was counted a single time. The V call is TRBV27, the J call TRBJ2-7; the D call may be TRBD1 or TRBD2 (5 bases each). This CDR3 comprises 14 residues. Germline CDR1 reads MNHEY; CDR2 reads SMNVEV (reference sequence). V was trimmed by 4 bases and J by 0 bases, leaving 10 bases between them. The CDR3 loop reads CASSWAGSSYEQYF. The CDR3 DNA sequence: TGTGCCAGCAGTTGGGCAGGGAGCTCCTACGAGCAGTACTTC.